The 30 T cell receptor beta chains listed next were all sequenced from one sample in a study of tumor-infiltrating lymphocytes in localized non-small cell lung cancer. The assay was immunoSEQ multiplex PCR, and TCRdb's table has in-frame clones only and misses some. Among over 14,000 clones listed, roughly 80% were seen once. The sequenced sample was lung tumor tissue. The source of these receptors is a human donor with non-small cell lung cancer.

This clone was found once. The genes are TRBV7-9 and TRBJ2-7; either TRBD1 or TRBD2 may fit D (5 bases each). Trimming stripped 0 bases from V and 0 bases from J, with 21 bases between. CDR3 length: 19 amino acids. Germline V gives CDR1 SEHNR, CDR2 FQNEAQ (reference sequence). CDR3 protein: CASSLARQGASWSSYEQYF. CDR3 DNA: TGTGCCAGCAGCTTAGCTAGGCAAGGGGCTAGCTGGAGCTCCTACGAGCAGTACTTC.

This clone was seen once. The chain recombines TRBV7-6 with TRBJ1-5, with D possibly TRBD1 on 5 matching bases. The V end was cut by 1 base, the J end by 4 bases, with 11 bases between. CDR1 is SGHVS and CDR2 is FNYEAQ in the germline V gene. There are 15 residues in the CDR3. The CDR3 is CASSLGWWGNQPQHF. The CDR3 DNA sequence: TGTGCCAGCAGCTTAGGTTGGTGGGGGAATCAGCCCCAGCATTTT.

CDR3 nucleotide sequence: TGCGCCAGCAGCCAAGGTGTAGGGACGGGCTATGGCTACACCTTC. Its protein product is CASSQGVGTGYGYTF. J is TRBJ1-2 and V is TRBV4-1; D possibly corresponds to TRBD1 (5 bases). V lost 1 base and J lost 4, with 13 bases in between. Germline CDR1 MGHRA, CDR2 YSYEKL. The CDR3 is 15 amino acids.

V gene TRBV7-2 combines with J gene TRBJ2-1; the D is unclear. Per the germline V gene, CDR1 is SGHTA and CDR2 is FQGNSA. The CDR3 has 15 amino acids. Trimming stripped 2 bases from V and 0 bases from J, with 8 bases between. For the CDR3, the DNA is TGTGCCAGCAGCTTACCCCCCAGCTCCTACAATGAGCAGTTCTTC. Translating it yields CASSLPPSSYNEQFF.

The chain combines TRBV9 with TRBJ2-1; TRBD2 is a possible D gene (6 bases). The CDR3 length is 16 residues. Trimming removed 0 bases from V and 9 bases from J, with 19 bases in between. Per the germline V gene, CDR1 is SGDLS and CDR2 is YYNGEE. CDR3: CASSVVPREVGGEQFF. DNA for the CDR3: TGTGCCAGCAGCGTAGTTCCCAGGGAGGTGGGCGGTGAGCAGTTCTTC.

The chain combines TRBV30 with TRBJ2-5, with 8 nucleotides matching TRBD1. The CDR3 is made up of 13 amino acids. Germline lookup yields CDR1 GTSNPN and CDR2 SVGIG (reference sequence). V shed 5 bases, J shed 1 base, and the junction held 3 bases outside the gene matches. The CDR3 here is CAWGTGTQETQYF. CDR3 DNA sequence: TGTGCCTGGGGGACAGGTACCCAAGAGACCCAGTACTTC.

The chain links TRBV30 to TRBJ1-5, with D possibly matching TRBD1 (5 bases). There are 13 residues in the CDR3. The V and J ends lost 0 bases and 3 bases respectively, with 6 bases between them. The V gene's germline CDR1 is GTSNPN and CDR2 SVGIG (reference sequence). CDR3 sequence: CAWSVRDNQPQHF. In DNA form, the CDR3 reads TGTGCCTGGAGTGTCAGGGACAATCAGCCCCAGCATTTT.

The J gene is TRBJ2-7, the V gene TRBV18; 7 positions match TRBD1. The CDR3 length is 15 residues. Germline V CDR1 and CDR2: KGHSH, LQKENI. The ends lost 5 bases at V and 3 bases at J; junction bases unmatched: 10. The CDR3 nucleotides are TGTGCCAGCTCAACTTCACAGGGGTCGTACTACGAGCAGTACTTC. Residues: CASSTSQGSYYEQYF.

This clone occurred a few times. The J gene is TRBJ2-7, the V gene TRBV9; maybe TRBD2 (6 bases). Germline V gene data show CDR1 as SGDLS and CDR2 as YYNGEE. The CDR3 covers 17 residues. Between the trimmed V and J ends, which lost 4 bases and 0 bases, there was a span of 20 bases. The CDR3 spells CASSTSRERVSSYEQYF. CDR3 DNA sequence: TGTGCCAGCAGCACCTCCCGGGAGCGGGTTAGCTCCTACGAGCAGTACTTC.

The genes are TRBV18 and TRBJ1-1; TRBD1 matches 7 bases. CDR3 length: 15 residues. Germline V gene sequence: CDR1 KGHSH, CDR2 LQKENI. With V trimmed by 5 bases and J by 6 bases, 12 bases remained unmatched. CDR3 amino acids: CASSFREGAASEAFF. The CDR3 region has the DNA TGTGCCAGCTCATTCAGAGAGGGGGCGGCCTCTGAAGCTTTCTTT.

This clone was detected only a few times. The rearrangement joins TRBV4-2 to TRBJ1-1; D is undetermined. This CDR3 is 15 amino acids long. The germline V gene encodes CDR1 LGHNA and CDR2 YNFKEQ. Trimming took off 4 bases at V and 1 base at J, with 13 bases between the two ends. CDR3 bases: TGTGCCAGCAGCCTCAAACCAACTACGAACACTGAAGCTTTCTTT. It yields the protein CASSLKPTTNTEAFF.

This clone came up a few times. The rearrangement uses TRBV14 and TRBJ2-5, with TRBD1 matching over 9 bases. The CDR3 loop spans 14 amino acids. Germline-derived CDR1 and CDR2 are SGHDN and FVKESK. Trimming at V came to 6 bases and at J to 1 base, leaving 3 bases not matched to a gene. CDR3 sequence: CASRGTGTQETQYF. The CDR3 DNA follows: TGTGCCAGCAGGGGGACAGGGACCCAAGAGACCCAGTACTTC.

J is TRBJ1-1 and V is TRBV21-1. TRBV21-1 is termed a pseudogene. This CDR3 comprises 12 residues. The chain's CDR3 is CASCEGGTEAFF. The CDR3 coding sequence is TGTGCCAGCTGCGAGGGAGGAACTGAAGCTTTCTTT.

In its sample, this clone was seen a few times. The chain employs TRBV7-6 and TRBJ2-3; D unresolved. Deletions cut 5 bases from V and 5 bases from J, with 8 bases between. From germline, CDR1 is SGHVS and CDR2 FNYEAQ. CDR3 size: 12 residues. DNA of the CDR3: TGTGCCAGCAGCCCGATTGTAGATACGCAGTATTTT. Translating it yields CASSPIVDTQYF.

The genes are TRBV10-2 and TRBJ1-2; D gene uncertain. The V gene lost 6 bases and the J gene lost 2 bases, with 16 bases spanning the gap. CDR3 length: 15 amino acids. CDR1 is WSHSY and CDR2 is SAAADI in the germline V gene. CDR3 loop: CASSGIERPNYGYTF. The CDR3, as DNA: TGCGCCAGCAGCGGGATTGAGCGGCCCAACTATGGCTACACCTTC.

This clone was seen only a few times. The chain joins TRBV11-3 to TRBJ2-1, with TRBD2 matching 13 bases. Germline CDR1 and CDR2: SGHNT and YENEEA. V was pared by 1 base and J by 8 bases, with 11 bases of the junction left unmatched. This CDR3 spans 18 amino acids. The CDR3 here is CASSLGGPLAGGRDEQFF. CDR3 coding DNA: TGTGCCAGCAGCTTAGGGGGCCCACTAGCGGGAGGGCGGGATGAGCAGTTCTTC.

The V call is TRBV30, the J call TRBJ1-3; D is possibly TRBD1 (5 bases). Trimming stripped 3 bases from V and 8 bases from J, with 23 bases between. The CDR3 consists of 16 residues. Germline V CDR1 and CDR2: GTSNPN, SVGIG (reference sequence). CDR3 residues: CAWSVDPAGWSDTIYF. In DNA form, the CDR3 reads TGTGCCTGGAGCGTTGACCCGGCAGGGTGGTCGGACACCATATATTTT.

The chain employs TRBV25-1 and TRBJ1-1, with D tentatively TRBD1 (6 bases). Germline CDR1 reads MGHDK; CDR2 reads SYGVNS. The length of the CDR3 is 15 residues. Between the trimmed V and J ends, which lost 5 bases and 7 bases, there was a span of 20 bases. CDR3 region: CASSPGTSPLFEAFF. In DNA form, the CDR3 reads TGTGCCAGCAGTCCCGGGACAAGCCCTCTATTTGAAGCTTTCTTT.

A single count supports this clone. The rearrangement joins TRBV5-6 to TRBJ2-3; tentative D call: TRBD2 (6 bases). The CDR3 spans 15 residues. Deletions cut 2 bases from V and 0 bases from J, with 10 bases between. The V gene's germline CDR1 is SGHDT and CDR2 YYEEEE. The CDR3 DNA is TGTGCCAGCAGCTTTAGCGGCACTAGCACAGATACGCAGTATTTT. Encoded protein: CASSFSGTSTDTQYF.

A few counts support this clone. This chain uses TRBV29-1 with TRBJ1-2, with D perhaps matching TRBD1 (5 bases). There are 14 residues in the CDR3. The germline CDR1 and CDR2 sequences are SQVTM and ANQGSEA. Trimming took off 0 bases at V and 3 bases at J, with 11 bases between the two ends. CDR3 sequence: CSVEDRQGHYGYTF. DNA for the CDR3: TGCAGCGTTGAAGATCGGCAGGGACACTATGGCTACACCTTC.

This chain joins TRBV5-4 and TRBJ2-1; D could derive from TRBD1 or TRBD2 (7 bases each). The germline V gene has CDR1 SGHNT and CDR2 YYREEE (reference sequence). Trimming took off 2 bases at V and 7 bases at J, with 10 bases between the two ends. The CDR3 is made up of 13 amino acids. The CDR3 coding sequence is TGTGCCAGCAGCTTCCAGGGGGGGAATGAGCAGTTCTTC. Translating it yields CASSFQGGNEQFF.

The J gene is TRBJ2-2, the V gene TRBV5-4; 7 nucleotides agree with TRBD1. The CDR3 spans 14 residues. Germline loops: CDR1 SGHNT, CDR2 YYREEE (reference sequence). Germline trimming cut 4 bases from V and 7 bases from J; bases unmatched to any gene: 7. The DNA for the CDR3 is TGTGCCAGCAGCCGAGGGGGCGCGGGCGGGGAGCTGTTTTTT. The encoded protein is CASSRGGAGGELFF.

The genes are TRBV11-3 and TRBJ1-1; D is ambiguous. Germline assignment: CDR1 SGHNT and CDR2 YENEEA. The CDR3 loop spans 12 amino acids. V shed 2 bases and J shed 1 base, with 2 bases lying between them. CDR3 DNA sequence: TGTGCCAGCAGCTTACAGAACACTGAAGCTTTCTTT. Its translation is CASSLQNTEAFF.

The count of this clone is one. This sequence joins TRBV4-2 and TRBJ2-3; D unresolved. Germline values: CDR1 LGHNA, CDR2 YNFKEQ. There are 12 residues in the CDR3. Trimming stripped 3 bases from V and 3 bases from J, with 4 bases between. This CDR3 is CASSQETDTQYF. CDR3 DNA: TGTGCCAGCAGCCAGGAGACAGATACGCAGTATTTT.

This chain connects TRBV5-6 to TRBJ1-2; D call uncertain. Per the germline V gene, CDR1 is SGHDT and CDR2 is YYEEEE. The CDR3 totals 17 residues. Trimming removed 0 bases at V and 4 bases at J, with 19 bases between. CDR3 sequence: CASSLGAAIVAAYGYTF. As DNA, the CDR3 is TGTGCCAGCAGCTTGGGGGCCGCAATTGTTGCAGCCTATGGCTACACCTTC.

The genes are TRBV5-4 and TRBJ1-1; 8 nucleotides match TRBD1. Trimming removed 5 bases from V and 0 bases from J; junction bases left unmatched: 6. From germline, CDR1 is SGHNT and CDR2 YYREEE (reference sequence). The CDR3 is 15 residues long. CDR3 DNA sequence: TGTGCCAGCAGGAAAGGACAGGGATTGAACACTGAAGCTTTCTTT. This encodes CASRKGQGLNTEAFF.

The gene calls are TRBV10-3 and TRBJ2-5; tentative D call: TRBD1 (6 bases). Trimming stripped 0 bases from V and 0 bases from J, with 14 bases between. Germline V gene data show CDR1 as ENHRY and CDR2 as SYGVKD. The CDR3 runs to 17 residues. The DNA for the CDR3 is TGTGCCATCAGTGAGTCGTTGCTTTCAGGGGACCAAGAGACCCAGTACTTC. This encodes CAISESLLSGDQETQYF.

The V call is TRBV7-2, the J call TRBJ1-6, with 7 bases lining up with TRBD1. The germline CDR1 and CDR2 sequences are SGHTA and FQGNSA. This CDR3 has 15 amino acids. V lost 0 bases, J lost 7 bases, and 3 bases stayed unmatched. Written as DNA, the CDR3 is TGTGCCAGCAGCTTAGCGTTACAGGGGAATTCACCCCTCCACTTT. This translates into CASSLALQGNSPLHF.

V is TRBV7-2 and J is TRBJ2-2, with no clear D. The CDR3 runs to 16 residues. V was shortened by 5 bases and J by 1 base, with 14 bases between the two germline ends. From germline, CDR1 is SGHTA and CDR2 FQGNSA. The CDR3 DNA sequence: TGTGCCAGCAGCCGAGAACCAGGACGGAACACCGGGGAGCTGTTTTTT. Its protein is CASSREPGRNTGELFF.

The V and J genes are TRBV15 and TRBJ1-1; tentatively, D is TRBD1 (6 bases). CDR1 is LNHNV, CDR2 YYDKDF, per germline (reference sequence). The V gene lost 1 base and the J gene lost 1 base, with 19 bases spanning the gap. The CDR3 has 18 residues. CDR3 nucleotides: TGTGCCACCAGCAGAGGGGGGATGGTGGTGGGGGCGAACACTGAAGCTTTCTTT. Its translation is CATSRGGMVVGANTEAFF.